These 13 T cell receptor beta chains share one sample of origin, sequenced in a study of blood T cell repertoires in COVID-19. The table came from immunoSEQ multiplex PCR; TCRdb's copy has only in-frame clones and leaves some out. The sample holds about 74,000 clones; more than 75% are singletons and the top ten take roughly 12%. Sample: peripheral blood. The source is a human donor in a cohort sampled during active COVID-19.

On this clone: The junction does not match germline at one end; this may be a read error. The CDR3 loop reads CASSLFATGEMVMNTEAFF. Written as DNA, the CDR3 is TGTGCCAGCAGCCTCTTTGCGACAGGGGAGATGGTTATGAATACTGAAGCTTTCTTT. The genes are TRBV7-6 and TRBJ1-1; 8 nucleotides agree with TRBD1. From germline, CDR1 is SGHVS and CDR2 FNYEAQ. The CDR3 extends over 19 amino acids.

The rearrangement uses TRBV30 and TRBJ2-7; TRBD1 aligns across 9 bases. CDR1 GTSNPN and CDR2 SVGIG come from the germline V gene (reference sequence). With V trimmed by 1 base and J by 4 bases, 11 bases remained unmatched. The CDR3 is 16 amino acids. The CDR3 sequence is CAWSGTGTGFSYEQYF. Here the CDR3 DNA reads TGTGCCTGGAGTGGAACCGGGACAGGGTTTTCGTACGAGCAGTACTTC.

Comment on this clone: The same CDR3 can be traced to other DNA sequences in this sample. The chain carries TRBV4-3 and TRBJ2-7, with D tentatively TRBD1 (5 bases). Germline assignment: CDR1 LGHNA and CDR2 YSLEER. This CDR3 contains 13 residues. V was trimmed by 0 bases and J by 2 bases, leaving 5 bases between them. CDR3 nucleotides: TGCGCCAGCAGCCAAGACAGGGCCTACGAGCAGTACTTC. Amino acids: CASSQDRAYEQYF.

This chain links TRBV19 with TRBJ1-5, with 8 bases lining up with TRBD1. This CDR3 has 14 amino acids. Germline CDR1 LNHDA, CDR2 SQIVND (reference sequence). The trim removed 4 bases at V and 5 bases at J, leaving 4 bases unmatched. The CDR3: CASSTPGGYQPQHF. CDR3 DNA sequence: TGTGCCAGTAGTACCCCAGGGGGCTATCAGCCCCAGCATTTT.

This CDR3 reads CASSLGTVEGAFF. DNA for the CDR3: TGTGCCAGCTCCCTCGGGACAGTAGAGGGTGCTTTCTTT. This chain links TRBV18 with TRBJ1-1; 7 positions agree with TRBD1. Per the germline V gene, CDR1 is KGHSH and CDR2 is LQKENI. The CDR3 has 13 amino acids. The V and J ends lost 6 bases and 11 bases, in that order; junction bases with no gene match: 12. The full variable domain, in which reference TRBV18 and TRBJ1-1 provide the parts outside the CDR3, is NAGVMQNPRHLVRRRGQEARLRCSPMKGHSHVYWYRQLPEEGLKFMVYLQKENIIDESGMPKERFSAEFPKEGPSILRIQQVVRGDSAAYFCASSLGTVEGAFFGQGTRLTVV.

The genes are TRBV6-5 and TRBJ2-7; TRBD1 might be the D (6 bases). The CDR3 extends over 15 amino acids. The V end was cut by 6 bases, the J end by 6 bases, with 21 bases between. CDR1 and CDR2 (germline): MNHEY, SVGAGI. CDR3 loop: CASRNQRGQGGEQYF. For the CDR3, the DNA is TGTGCCAGCAGGAACCAACGGGGTCAAGGGGGCGAGCAGTACTTC.

This clone appeared once. This rearrangement joins TRBV7-9 to TRBJ2-6, with 10 bases fitting TRBD1. CDR3 length: 17 residues. The germline gives CDR1 SEHNR, CDR2 FQNEAQ (reference sequence). V lost 5 bases and J lost 3; bases outside the gene matches: 7. The CDR3 coding sequence is TGTGCCAGCAGCGGCCGGGACAGGGGAGGTGGGGCCAACGTCCTGACTTTC. It translates to CASSGRDRGGGANVLTF. The variable domain in full, with the rest retrieved from reference TRBV7-9 and TRBJ2-6, is DTGVSQNPRHKITKRGQNVTFRCDPISEHNRLYWYRQTLGQGPEFLTYFQNEAQLEKSRLLSDRFSAERPKGSFSTLEIQRTEQGDSAMYLCASSGRDRGGGANVLTFGAGSRLTVL.

This clone was seen just once. The V call is TRBV6-5, the J call TRBJ1-4, with 7 bases lining up with TRBD1. Germline CDR1 reads MNHEY; CDR2 reads SVGAGI. This CDR3 spans 14 amino acids. After removal of 5 bases from V and 7 bases from J, the junction contained 7 bases not matched to a gene. CDR3 sequence (DNA): TGTGCCAGCAGTCGCCGACAGGGTGGTGAAAAACTGTTTTTT. It specifies CASSRRQGGEKLFF.

This chain joins TRBV13 and TRBJ1-1, with D uncertain. The V gene's germline CDR1 is PRHDT and CDR2 FYEKMQ (reference sequence). This CDR3 has 12 amino acids. Trimming took off 2 bases at V and 10 bases at J, with 11 bases between the two ends. DNA of the CDR3: TGTGCCAGCAGCTTAAGGGAGGGCAGAGCTTTCTTT. Translation: CASSLREGRAFF. Combining the CDR3 with reference TRBV13 and TRBJ1-1 gives the whole variable domain AAGVIQSPRHLIKEKRETATLKCYPIPRHDTVYWYQQGPGQDPQFLISFYEKMQSDKGSIPDRFSAQQFSDYHSELNMSSLELGDSALYFCASSLREGRAFFGQGTRLTVV.

The rearrangement uses TRBV3-1 (or the pseudogene TRBV3-2) and TRBJ2-1; a weak D match, TRBD1 (6 bases). The CDR3 runs 15 residues. Between the trimmed V and J ends, which lost 10 bases and 0 bases, there was a span of 16 bases. Germline V CDR1 and CDR2: LGHDT, YNNKEL (reference sequence). CDR3 sequence reads: CATSRAGDSYNEQFF. The CDR3 DNA follows: TGTGCCACCTCAAGGGCAGGGGACTCCTACAATGAGCAGTTCTTC.

The chain joins TRBV28 to TRBJ1-1; a possible D gene is TRBD1 (5 bases). CDR3 length: 14 amino acids. Deletions cut 8 bases from V and 0 bases from J, with 13 bases between. CDR1 is MDHEN, CDR2 SYDVKM, per germline. CDR3 sequence reads: CASGGTLMNTEAFF. DNA of the CDR3: TGTGCCAGCGGGGGGACCTTGATGAACACTGAAGCTTTCTTT.

The V gene is TRBV6-6, the J gene TRBJ1-2; 8 bases match TRBD1. Germline CDR1 is MNHNY and CDR2 is SVGAGI (reference sequence). V shed 4 bases, J shed 8 bases, and the junction held 6 bases outside the gene matches. The length of the CDR3 is 13 residues. The CDR3 region has the DNA TGTGCCAGCAGTTTGGACAGGGACGGAGGCTACACCTTC. Protein sequence: CASSLDRDGGYTF.

A few counts support this clone. J is TRBJ1-5 and V is TRBV6-2 or TRBV6-3, with D possibly being TRBD1 (6 bases). The CDR3 is 13 residues long. The germline V and J ends were trimmed by 6 bases and 7 bases, with 13 bases remaining between them. The germline V gene has CDR1 MNHEY and CDR2 SVGEGT. The CDR3 DNA follows: TGTGCCAGCAGCCGGGGGGGCGAGCAGCCCCAGCATTTT. It specifies CASSRGGEQPQHF.